Listed below are T cell receptor beta chains from one sample, sequenced in a study of Ad26.COV2.S vaccination and SARS-CoV-2 variants. Produced via immunoSEQ multiplex PCR; TCRdb's table is partial and in-frame only. This repertoire shows around 250,000 clones, over 75% found once; its top ten account for around 3%. Material: peripheral blood, obtained in a trial of Ad26.COV2.S vaccine versus placebo. The source is a person between 18 and 65 years old who received the Ad26.COV2.S COVID-19 vaccine or a placebo. Each CDR3 is given with its conserved first and last residue. The order of the fields is D gene, J gene, clone size, V gene, CDR3 protein, CDR3 DNA. The D gene is left open where the match is weak. The size of a clone is reported for some rows only, either as once, few or many, or as a class for expanded clones.

D gene: TRBD1; J gene: TRBJ2-2; clone size: once; V gene: TRBV9; CDR3 protein: CASSVDRVATGELFF; CDR3 DNA: TGTGCCAGCAGCGTTGACAGGGTAGCGACCGGGGAGCTGTTTTTT
D gene: NA; J gene: TRBJ1-1; clone size: NA; V gene: TRBV4-1; CDR3 protein: CASSQDFTSPEAFF; CDR3 DNA: TGCGCCAGCAGCCAAGATTTCACATCCCCTGAAGCTTTCTTT
D gene: TRBD2; J gene: TRBJ2-7; clone size: NA; V gene: TRBV10-3; CDR3 protein: CAVEGTNSYEQYF; CDR3 DNA: TGTGCCGTTGAGGGGACTAACTCCTACGAGCAGTACTTC
D gene: NA; J gene: TRBJ2-6; clone size: NA; V gene: TRBV5-1; CDR3 protein: CASSLSLSGANVLTF; CDR3 DNA: TGCGCCAGCAGCTTGTCTCTCTCTGGGGCCAACGTCCTGACTTTC
D gene: NA; J gene: TRBJ1-1; clone size: NA; V gene: TRBV7-9; CDR3 protein: CASSSSGGTEAFF; CDR3 DNA: TGTGCCAGCAGCTCTTCGGGGGGGACTGAAGCTTTCTTT
D gene: NA; J gene: TRBJ1-1; clone size: NA; V gene: TRBV3-1/TRBV3-2; CDR3 protein: CASSQTQGFTEAFF; CDR3 DNA: TGTGCCAGCAGCCAGACACAGGGATTTACTGAAGCTTTCTTT
D gene: NA; J gene: TRBJ2-1; clone size: NA; V gene: TRBV19; CDR3 protein: CASSIDRQSYNEQFF; CDR3 DNA: TGTGCCAGTAGTATAGATCGACAGTCCTACAATGAGCAGTTCTTC
D gene: NA; J gene: TRBJ2-3; clone size: NA; V gene: TRBV27; CDR3 protein: CASSLSPGGTDTQYF; CDR3 DNA: TGTGCCAGCAGTTTATCTCCGGGGGGCACAGATACGCAGTATTTT
D gene: NA; J gene: TRBJ2-7; clone size: NA; V gene: TRBV11-2; CDR3 protein: CASSLERGREDYEQYF; CDR3 DNA: TGTGCCAGCAGCTTAGAGCGGGGCAGGGAGGACTACGAGCAGTACTTC
D gene: TRBD1; J gene: TRBJ1-2; clone size: NA; V gene: TRBV18; CDR3 protein: CASNRGGDYGYTF; CDR3 DNA: TGTGCCAGCAATAGAGGGGGCGATTACGGCTACACCTTC
D gene: TRBD1; J gene: TRBJ2-2; clone size: NA; V gene: TRBV9; CDR3 protein: CASSDASSGQGANTGELFF; CDR3 DNA: TGTGCCAGCAGCGACGCCAGCTCGGGACAGGGCGCGAACACCGGGGAGCTGTTTTTT
D gene: TRBD2; J gene: TRBJ2-2; clone size: NA; V gene: TRBV7-9; CDR3 protein: CASSRRAGGNTGELFF; CDR3 DNA: TGTGCCAGCAGCAGAAGAGCGGGGGGAAACACCGGGGAGCTGTTTTTT
D gene: NA; J gene: TRBJ2-5; clone size: NA; V gene: TRBV5-1; CDR3 protein: CASSSKGGETQYF; CDR3 DNA: TGCGCCAGCAGCTCGAAGGGCGGAGAGACCCAGTACTTC
D gene: NA; J gene: TRBJ1-3; clone size: NA; V gene: TRBV5-1; CDR3 protein: CASSLGGSGNTIYF; CDR3 DNA: TGCGCCAGCAGCTTGGGAGGCTCTGGAAACACCATATATTTT
D gene: NA; J gene: TRBJ1-4; clone size: NA; V gene: TRBV4-1; CDR3 protein: CASSQGPGDKELFF; CDR3 DNA: TGCGCCAGCAGCCAGGGGCCAGGGGACAAGGAACTGTTTTTT
D gene: NA; J gene: TRBJ1-2; clone size: NA; V gene: TRBV5-6; CDR3 protein: CASSLRGSLSYTF; CDR3 DNA: TGTGCCAGCAGCTTGAGAGGCAGTTTAAGCTACACCTTC
D gene: TRBD2; J gene: TRBJ2-1; clone size: NA; V gene: TRBV15; CDR3 protein: CATSRVRLGYGGSGNNEQFF; CDR3 DNA: TGTGCCACCAGCAGAGTGAGATTAGGGTACGGCGGGAGCGGGAACAATGAGCAGTTCTTC
D gene: TRBD1; J gene: TRBJ2-5; clone size: NA; V gene: TRBV5-1; CDR3 protein: CASSSRTGQETQYF; CDR3 DNA: TGCGCCAGCAGCTCGCGGACAGGACAAGAGACCCAGTACTTC
D gene: NA; J gene: TRBJ1-1; clone size: NA; V gene: TRBV30; CDR3 protein: CAWSTQGGSEAFF; CDR3 DNA: TGTGCCTGGAGTACCCAGGGAGGGTCTGAAGCTTTCTTT
D gene: TRBD2; J gene: TRBJ2-7; clone size: NA; V gene: TRBV5-1; CDR3 protein: CASSLVLAGAFYEQYF; CDR3 DNA: TGCGCCAGCAGCTTGGTTCTAGCGGGAGCCTTCTACGAGCAGTACTTC
D gene: NA; J gene: TRBJ1-4; clone size: NA; V gene: TRBV6-5; CDR3 protein: CASSGTTAFNEKLFF; CDR3 DNA: TGTGCCAGCAGCGGGACGACGGCATTTAATGAAAAACTGTTTTTT
D gene: NA; J gene: TRBJ1-1; clone size: NA; V gene: TRBV29-1; CDR3 protein: CSAPPGAGFQTEAFF; CDR3 DNA: TGCAGCGCTCCCCCGGGTGCAGGGTTTCAGACTGAAGCTTTCTTT
D gene: NA; J gene: TRBJ2-5; clone size: NA; V gene: TRBV5-1; CDR3 protein: CASSYEIGTQYF; CDR3 DNA: TGCGCCAGCAGCTACGAGATAGGGACCCAGTACTTC
D gene: TRBD2; J gene: TRBJ2-3; clone size: NA; V gene: TRBV19; CDR3 protein: CASRSPGLAGVDTQYF; CDR3 DNA: TGTGCCAGTAGGTCCCCGGGACTAGCGGGAGTAGATACGCAGTATTTT
D gene: NA; J gene: TRBJ2-1; clone size: NA; V gene: TRBV27; CDR3 protein: CASSLRLEVGGEQFF; CDR3 DNA: TGTGCCAGCAGTTTGCGTCTAGAAGTTGGGGGTGAGCAGTTCTTC
D gene: NA; J gene: TRBJ2-3; clone size: NA; V gene: TRBV19; CDR3 protein: CASSLRADTQYF; CDR3 DNA: TGTGCCAGTAGTTTGCGGGCAGATACGCAGTATTTT
D gene: TRBD1; J gene: TRBJ2-7; clone size: NA; V gene: TRBV10-2; CDR3 protein: CASRAQGAAYEQYF; CDR3 DNA: TGCGCCAGCAGAGCACAGGGGGCGGCCTACGAGCAGTACTTC
D gene: NA; J gene: TRBJ1-3; clone size: NA; V gene: TRBV19; CDR3 protein: CASSEQSLTGNTIYF; CDR3 DNA: TGTGCCAGTAGTGAGCAGAGTCTCACTGGAAACACCATATATTTT
D gene: NA; J gene: TRBJ1-1; clone size: NA; V gene: TRBV30; CDR3 protein: CAWSGPVNTEAFF; CDR3 DNA: TGTGCCTGGAGTGGCCCAGTGAACACTGAAGCTTTCTTT
D gene: NA; J gene: TRBJ2-2; clone size: NA; V gene: TRBV7-9; CDR3 protein: CASSSTGSGNTGELFF; CDR3 DNA: TGTGCCAGCAGCTCCACAGGTTCTGGGAACACCGGGGAGCTGTTTTTT
D gene: NA; J gene: TRBJ2-3; clone size: once; V gene: TRBV5-1; CDR3 protein: CASSLFAGPTDTQYF; CDR3 DNA: TGCGCCAGCAGCTTGTTTGCGGGGCCAACAGATACGCAGTATTTT
D gene: NA; J gene: TRBJ2-5; clone size: NA; V gene: TRBV5-1; CDR3 protein: CASSFNGPHQETQYF; CDR3 DNA: TGCGCCAGCAGCTTTAATGGCCCGCACCAAGAGACCCAGTACTTC
D gene: TRBD1; J gene: TRBJ2-2; clone size: NA; V gene: TRBV9; CDR3 protein: CASSAGQGGTGELFF; CDR3 DNA: TGTGCCAGCAGCGCGGGACAGGGGGGCACCGGGGAGCTGTTTTTT
D gene: NA; J gene: TRBJ2-7; clone size: few; V gene: TRBV7-3; CDR3 protein: CASSLRGGDEQYF; CDR3 DNA: TGTGCCAGCAGCTTAAGAGGGGGAGACGAGCAGTACTTC
D gene: TRBD2; J gene: TRBJ2-1; clone size: NA; V gene: TRBV6-5; CDR3 protein: CASSYSSSGGAIEQFF; CDR3 DNA: TGTGCCAGCAGTTACTCAAGTAGCGGGGGGGCGATTGAGCAGTTCTTC
D gene: NA; J gene: TRBJ1-1; clone size: NA; V gene: TRBV11-1; CDR3 protein: CASSLTLGLKNTEAFF; CDR3 DNA: TGTGCCAGCAGCCTCACACTAGGGCTCAAGAACACTGAAGCTTTCTTT
D gene: NA; J gene: TRBJ1-1; clone size: NA; V gene: TRBV20-1; CDR3 protein: CSAYGGTEAFF; CDR3 DNA: TGCAGTGCTTATGGGGGAACCGAAGCTTTCTTT
D gene: TRBD2; J gene: TRBJ2-1; clone size: NA; V gene: TRBV7-6; CDR3 protein: CASSLVTSGYNEQFF; CDR3 DNA: TGTGCCAGCAGCTTAGTGACTAGCGGATACAATGAGCAGTTCTTC
D gene: NA; J gene: TRBJ1-2; clone size: NA; V gene: TRBV19; CDR3 protein: CASSNNGFYGYTF; CDR3 DNA: TGTGCCAGTAGTAACAACGGATTTTATGGCTACACCTTC
D gene: TRBD1; J gene: TRBJ1-2; clone size: NA; V gene: TRBV12-3/TRBV12-4; CDR3 protein: CASGQGWGYTF; CDR3 DNA: TGTGCCAGCGGACAGGGGTGGGGCTACACCTTC
D gene: TRBD1; J gene: TRBJ2-5; clone size: NA; V gene: TRBV18; CDR3 protein: CASSPPAQGAETQYF; CDR3 DNA: TGTGCCAGCTCACCACCGGCACAGGGGGCGGAGACCCAGTACTTC
D gene: TRBD1; J gene: TRBJ2-5; clone size: NA; V gene: TRBV18; CDR3 protein: CASSFGQGGAETQYF; CDR3 DNA: TGTGCCAGCTCATTCGGACAGGGAGGCGCGGAGACCCAGTACTTC
D gene: TRBD1; J gene: TRBJ2-7; clone size: few; V gene: TRBV4-1; CDR3 protein: CASSLTGLREQYF; CDR3 DNA: TGCGCCAGCAGCTTGACAGGGTTGCGGGAGCAGTACTTC
D gene: NA; J gene: TRBJ2-5; clone size: NA; V gene: TRBV12-3/TRBV12-4; CDR3 protein: CASSPLGETQYF; CDR3 DNA: TGTGCCAGCAGTCCCTTAGGTGAGACCCAGTACTTC
D gene: TRBD2; J gene: TRBJ2-1; clone size: once; V gene: TRBV5-4; CDR3 protein: CASSHTSGGASEQFF; CDR3 DNA: TGTGCCAGCAGCCATACTAGCGGGGGGGCGAGTGAGCAGTTCTTC
D gene: NA; J gene: TRBJ2-1; clone size: NA; V gene: TRBV9; CDR3 protein: CASSVVEREQFF; CDR3 DNA: TGTGCCAGCAGCGTAGTGGAACGTGAGCAGTTCTTC
D gene: NA; J gene: TRBJ2-6; clone size: NA; V gene: TRBV6-5; CDR3 protein: CASNPLHSGANVLTF; CDR3 DNA: TGTGCCAGCAATCCGCTGCACTCTGGGGCCAACGTCCTGACTTTC
D gene: NA; J gene: TRBJ1-2; clone size: NA; V gene: TRBV12-3/TRBV12-4; CDR3 protein: CASSLGVGYTF; CDR3 DNA: TGTGCCAGCAGTTTAGGGGTCGGCTACACCTTC
D gene: NA; J gene: TRBJ1-1; clone size: NA; V gene: TRBV7-9; CDR3 protein: CASSLGQGTTEAFF; CDR3 DNA: TGTGCCAGCAGCTTAGGGCAGGGTACCACTGAAGCTTTCTTT
D gene: TRBD1; J gene: TRBJ1-5; clone size: NA; V gene: TRBV5-1; CDR3 protein: CASSLGTGGQPQHF; CDR3 DNA: TGCGCCAGCAGCTTAGGGACAGGGGGGCAGCCCCAGCATTTT
D gene: TRBD1; J gene: TRBJ2-1; clone size: NA; V gene: TRBV9; CDR3 protein: CASSVSRGDRDDEQFF; CDR3 DNA: TGTGCCAGCAGCGTATCAAGGGGGGACAGGGACGATGAGCAGTTCTTC
D gene: NA; J gene: TRBJ2-1; clone size: NA; V gene: TRBV11-2; CDR3 protein: CASSLTVYNEQFF; CDR3 DNA: TGTGCCAGCAGCTTAACGGTGTACAATGAGCAGTTCTTC
D gene: TRBD1; J gene: TRBJ2-1; clone size: NA; V gene: TRBV24-1; CDR3 protein: CATSETGAYNEQFF; CDR3 DNA: TGTGCCACCAGTGAAACAGGGGCTTACAATGAGCAGTTCTTC
D gene: TRBD2; J gene: TRBJ2-1; clone size: NA; V gene: TRBV11-2; CDR3 protein: CASSPRKDPSGDEQFF; CDR3 DNA: TGTGCCAGCAGCCCCCGTAAGGACCCCAGCGGGGATGAGCAGTTCTTC